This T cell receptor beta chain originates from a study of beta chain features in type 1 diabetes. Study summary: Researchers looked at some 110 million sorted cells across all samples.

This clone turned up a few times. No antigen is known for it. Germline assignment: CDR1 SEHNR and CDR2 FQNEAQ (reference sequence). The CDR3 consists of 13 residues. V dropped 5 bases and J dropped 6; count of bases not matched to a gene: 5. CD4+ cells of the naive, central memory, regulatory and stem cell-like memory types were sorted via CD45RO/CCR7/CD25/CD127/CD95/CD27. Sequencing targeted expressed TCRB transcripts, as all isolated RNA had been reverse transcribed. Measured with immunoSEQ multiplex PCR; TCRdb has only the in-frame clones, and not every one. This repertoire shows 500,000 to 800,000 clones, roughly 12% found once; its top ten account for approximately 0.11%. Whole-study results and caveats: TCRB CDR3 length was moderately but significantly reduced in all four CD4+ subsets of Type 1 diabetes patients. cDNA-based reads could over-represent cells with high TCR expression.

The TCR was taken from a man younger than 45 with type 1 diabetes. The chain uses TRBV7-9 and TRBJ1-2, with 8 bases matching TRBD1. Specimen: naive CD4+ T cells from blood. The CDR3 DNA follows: TGTGCCAGCAGCCGCACAGGGGGAGATGGCTACACCTTC. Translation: CASSRTGGDGYTF.